The source of this TCR beta chain is a study of CD8+CD57+ T cells in acquired aplastic anemia. Study-level information: Mean DNA quantity obtained from sorted CD4+ and CD8+ cells was 3 to 3.5 ug. Healthy CD8+ samples averaged approximately 11 million reads.

This CDR3 has 14 residues. Trimming shortened V by 4 bases and J by 2 bases, and 15 bases separated the two germline ends. Germline V gene data show CDR1 as SQVTM and CDR2 as ANQGSEA. This clonotype has just a few counts. The antigen remains unidentified. Study-level points and caveats: Controls did not differ significantly from patients in CD8+ Simpson's diversity.

TCR beta VDJ and CDR3 were profiled, and genomic DNA was the template. One entry per CDR3 protein results from TCRdb running MiXCR on the reads. The table shows hundreds of thousands of distinct CDR3 sequences, with 55% to 70% occurring only once. The receptor was isolated from a human donor in good health, serving as a control. Sequencing input: sorted CD4+, CD8+, or CD8+CD57+ T cells (not recorded which) from PBMCs. This chain links TRBV29-1 with TRBJ2-7; D possibly corresponds to TRBD1 (6 bases). CDR3 bases: TGCAGCGTTGTTCAAGACAGGCGCCCCTACGAGCAGTACTTC. Translation gives CSVVQDRRPYEQYF.